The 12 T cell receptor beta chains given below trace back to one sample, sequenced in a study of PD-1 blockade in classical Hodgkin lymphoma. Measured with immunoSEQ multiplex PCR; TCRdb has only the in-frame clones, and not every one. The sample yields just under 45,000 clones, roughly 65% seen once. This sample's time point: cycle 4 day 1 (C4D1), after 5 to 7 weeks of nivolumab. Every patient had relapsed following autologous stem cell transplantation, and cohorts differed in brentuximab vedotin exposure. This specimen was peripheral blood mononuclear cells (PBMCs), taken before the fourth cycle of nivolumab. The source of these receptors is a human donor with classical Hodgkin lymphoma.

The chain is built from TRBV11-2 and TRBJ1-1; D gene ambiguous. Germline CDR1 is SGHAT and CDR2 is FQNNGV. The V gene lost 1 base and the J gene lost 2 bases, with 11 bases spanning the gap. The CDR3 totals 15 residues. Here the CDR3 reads CASSLVGILNTEAFF. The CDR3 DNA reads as TGTGCCAGCAGCTTAGTAGGGATCCTAAACACTGAAGCTTTCTTT.

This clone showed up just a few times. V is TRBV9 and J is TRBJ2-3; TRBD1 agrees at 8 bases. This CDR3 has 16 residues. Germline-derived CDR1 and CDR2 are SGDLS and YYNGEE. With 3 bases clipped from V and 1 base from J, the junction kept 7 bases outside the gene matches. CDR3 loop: CASSAGTGRGTDTQYF. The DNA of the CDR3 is TGTGCCAGCAGCGCGGGGACAGGCCGAGGCACAGATACGCAGTATTTT.

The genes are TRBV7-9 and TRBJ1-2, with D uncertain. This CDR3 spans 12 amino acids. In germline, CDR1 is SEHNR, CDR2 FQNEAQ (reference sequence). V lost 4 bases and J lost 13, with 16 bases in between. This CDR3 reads CASSSLDAGSTF. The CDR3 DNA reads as TGTGCCAGCAGCTCCCTCGACGCTGGGAGCACCTTC.

In nucleotides, the CDR3 is TGTGCCAGCAGAGACGGGGGGGCCTACGAGCAGTACTTC. Translating it yields CASRDGGAYEQYF. The rearrangement uses TRBV6-5 and TRBJ2-7, with TRBD2 matching 8 bases. The CDR3 contains 13 residues. The ends lost 6 bases at V and 2 bases at J; junction bases unmatched: 3. Per germline, CDR1 MNHEY and CDR2 SVGAGI.

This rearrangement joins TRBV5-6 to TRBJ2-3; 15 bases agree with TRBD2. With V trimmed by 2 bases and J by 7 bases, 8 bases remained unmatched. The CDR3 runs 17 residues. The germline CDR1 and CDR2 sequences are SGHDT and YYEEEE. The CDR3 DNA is TGTGCCAGCAGCTTCCGGACTAGCGGGAGGGTGGCCAATACGCAGTATTTT. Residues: CASSFRTSGRVANTQYF. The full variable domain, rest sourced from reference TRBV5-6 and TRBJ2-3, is DAGVTQSPTHLIKTRGQQVTLRCSPKSGHDTVSWYQQALGQGPQFIFQYYEEEERQRGNFPDRFSGHQFPNYSSELNVNALLLGDSALYLCASSFRTSGRVANTQYFGPGTRLTVL.

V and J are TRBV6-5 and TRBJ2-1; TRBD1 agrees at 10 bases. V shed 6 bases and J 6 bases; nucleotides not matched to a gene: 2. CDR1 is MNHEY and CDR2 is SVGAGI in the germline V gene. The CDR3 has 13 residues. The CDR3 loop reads CASSWDRGNEQFF. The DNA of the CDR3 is TGTGCCAGCAGCTGGGACAGGGGCAATGAGCAGTTCTTC.

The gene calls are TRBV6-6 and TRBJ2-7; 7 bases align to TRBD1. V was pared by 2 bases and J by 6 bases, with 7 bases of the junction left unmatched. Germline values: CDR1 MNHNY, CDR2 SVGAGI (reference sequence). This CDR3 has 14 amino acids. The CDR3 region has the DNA TGTGCCAGCAGTTACGAGGGGGCTGAAAGCGAGCAGTACTTC. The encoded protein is CASSYEGAESEQYF.

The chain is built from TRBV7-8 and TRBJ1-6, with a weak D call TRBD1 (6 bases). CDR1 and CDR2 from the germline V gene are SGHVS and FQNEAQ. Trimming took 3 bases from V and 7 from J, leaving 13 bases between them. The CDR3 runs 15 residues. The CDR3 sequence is CASSLDSFTNSPLHF. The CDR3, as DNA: TGTGCCAGCAGCTTGGACAGTTTCACAAATTCACCCCTCCACTTT.

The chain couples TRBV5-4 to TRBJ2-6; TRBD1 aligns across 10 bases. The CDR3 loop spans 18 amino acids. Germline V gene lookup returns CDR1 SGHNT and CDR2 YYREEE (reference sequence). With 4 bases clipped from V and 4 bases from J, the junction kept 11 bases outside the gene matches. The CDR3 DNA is TGTGCCAGCAGCGCCGGGGGGGACAGGGGCGCCGGGGCCAACGTCCTGACTTTC. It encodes CASSAGGDRGAGANVLTF. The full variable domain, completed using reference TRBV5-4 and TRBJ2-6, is ETGVTQSPTHLIKTRGQQVTLRCSSQSGHNTVSWYQQALGQGPQFIFQYYREEENGRGNFPPRFSGLQFPNYSSELNVNALELDDSALYLCASSAGGDRGAGANVLTFGAGSRLTVL.

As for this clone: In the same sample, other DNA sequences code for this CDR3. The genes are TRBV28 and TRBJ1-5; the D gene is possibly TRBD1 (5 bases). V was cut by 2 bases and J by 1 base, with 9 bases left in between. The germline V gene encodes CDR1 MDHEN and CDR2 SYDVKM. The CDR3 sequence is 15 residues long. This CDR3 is CASSLNGDSNQPQHF. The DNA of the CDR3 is TGTGCCAGCAGTTTAAATGGGGACAGCAATCAGCCCCAGCATTTT.

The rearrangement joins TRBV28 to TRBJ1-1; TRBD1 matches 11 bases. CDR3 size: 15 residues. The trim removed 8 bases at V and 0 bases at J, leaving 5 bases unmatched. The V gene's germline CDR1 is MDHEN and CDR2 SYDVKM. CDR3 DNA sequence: TGTGCCAGCCTGGGACAGGGGGATGTGAACACTGAAGCTTTCTTT. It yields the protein CASLGQGDVNTEAFF. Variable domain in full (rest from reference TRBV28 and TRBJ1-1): DVKVTQSSRYLVKRTGEKVFLECVQDMDHENMFWYRQDPGLGLRLIYFSYDVKMKEKGDIPEGYSVSREKKERFSLILESASTNQTSMYLCASLGQGDVNTEAFFGQGTRLTVV.

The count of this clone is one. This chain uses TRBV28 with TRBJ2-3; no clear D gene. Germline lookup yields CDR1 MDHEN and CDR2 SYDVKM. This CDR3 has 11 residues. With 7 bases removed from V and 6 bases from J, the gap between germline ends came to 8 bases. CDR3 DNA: TGTGCCAGCATCGGTGGGGATACGCAGTATTTT. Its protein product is CASIGGDTQYF.